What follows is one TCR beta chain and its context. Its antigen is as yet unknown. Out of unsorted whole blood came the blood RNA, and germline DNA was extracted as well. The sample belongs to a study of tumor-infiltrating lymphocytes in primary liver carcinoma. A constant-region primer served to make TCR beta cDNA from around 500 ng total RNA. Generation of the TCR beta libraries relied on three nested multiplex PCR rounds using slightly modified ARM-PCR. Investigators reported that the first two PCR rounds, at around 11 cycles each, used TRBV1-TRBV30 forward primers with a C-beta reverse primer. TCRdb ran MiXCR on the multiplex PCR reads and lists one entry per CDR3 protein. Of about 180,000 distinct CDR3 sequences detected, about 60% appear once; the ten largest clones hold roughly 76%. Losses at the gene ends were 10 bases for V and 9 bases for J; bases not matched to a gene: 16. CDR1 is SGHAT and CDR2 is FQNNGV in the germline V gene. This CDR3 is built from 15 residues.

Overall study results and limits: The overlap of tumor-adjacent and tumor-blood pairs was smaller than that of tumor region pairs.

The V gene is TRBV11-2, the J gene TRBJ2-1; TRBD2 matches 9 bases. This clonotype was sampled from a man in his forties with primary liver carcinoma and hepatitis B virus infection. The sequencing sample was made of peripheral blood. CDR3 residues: CAIGLWDSGRGEQFF. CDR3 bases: TGTGCCATCGGACTCTGGGATAGCGGGAGAGGTGAGCAGTTCTTC.